The clone carrying this TCR beta chain was found a few times. The antigen is undetermined. The record originates from a study of response to subunit inactivated influenza vaccine. Findings and caveats of the study: The authors proposed limited new T cell recruitment per seasonal influenza vaccination.

There are 14 residues in the CDR3. The ends lost 1 base at V and 7 bases at J; junction bases unmatched: 3. Germline-derived CDR1 and CDR2 are SGHTA and FQGNSA. TCRdb redid the calling of the RT-PCR reads with MiXCR, one entry per CDR3 protein. This table holds over 450,000 distinct CDR3 sequences, about an eighth found once. The clonotype was recovered from a man aged 50-60 years who received an inactivated influenza vaccine. The material was PBMCs from blood, obtained about 40 days after vaccination. The chain links TRBV7-2 to TRBJ2-2; 7 bases are a match to TRBD1. Here the CDR3 DNA reads TGTGCCAGCAGCTTAGAGGGGGCCGTCGGGGAGCTGTTTTTT. Encoded protein: CASSLEGAVGELFF.